This T cell receptor (beta chain) was sequenced during a study of sequential checkpoint blockade in melanoma. Across the whole study: First-line arms were nivolumab then ipilimumab, or the reverse, randomized 1:1.

Sequenced by immunoSEQ multiplex PCR; TCRdb stores in-frame clones only, minus some. This table holds approximately 18,000 clones, 60% to 80% found once. As to treatment: randomized to nivolumab then ipilimumab (arm A) or the reverse (arm B). CDR3 length: 17 amino acids. The germline V gene encodes CDR1 MDHEN and CDR2 SYDVKM. V lost 6 bases, J lost 1 base, and 15 bases stayed unmatched. This receptor was identified in a human donor with melanoma. The chain joins TRBV28 to TRBJ2-7; 7 bases fit TRBD1. Sequenced material: CD8+ T cells sorted from blood (inferred from file names), taken from a patient given nivolumab and ipilimumab in sequence. This CDR3 reads CASSFLTTTGYSYEQYF. In DNA form, the CDR3 reads TGTGCCAGCAGCTTCCTCACTACGACAGGGTATTCCTACGAGCAGTACTTC.